This T cell receptor beta chain was obtained from a study of neurological immune-mediated disorders. TCRdb re-called the 5' RACE reads with MiXCR, one entry per CDR3 protein. The sample has 26,000 or so distinct CDR3 sequences; more than 10% are singletons. The study, taken as a whole, reports: Among expanded clones, no CDR3 amino acid sequences were shared across subjects, a pattern suggesting private repertoires in all groups.

This clonotype was observed many times. Its antigen is as yet unknown. Healthy controls consisted of blood bank volunteers in Maryland, USA. Germline trimming cut 4 bases from V and 1 base from J; bases unmatched to any gene: 15. This CDR3 is built from 17 residues. Germline CDR1 SQVTM, CDR2 ANQGSEA. This sequence joins TRBV29-1 and TRBJ1-1, with 7 bases matching TRBD1. The TCR sequence derives from a man in his sixties in good health. Input material: PBMCs. CDR3 nucleotide sequence: TGCAGCGTTGCAGATACAGGGGCCGCTCGGGGGAACACTGAAGCTTTCTTT. It yields the protein CSVADTGAARGNTEAFF. Drawing the rest from reference TRBV29-1 and TRBJ1-1, the complete variable domain is SAVISQKPSRDICQRGTSLTIQCQVDSQVTMMFWYRQQPGQSLTLIATANQGSEATYESGFVIDKFPISRPNLTFSTLTVSNMSPEDSSIYLCSVADTGAARGNTEAFFGQGTRLTVV.